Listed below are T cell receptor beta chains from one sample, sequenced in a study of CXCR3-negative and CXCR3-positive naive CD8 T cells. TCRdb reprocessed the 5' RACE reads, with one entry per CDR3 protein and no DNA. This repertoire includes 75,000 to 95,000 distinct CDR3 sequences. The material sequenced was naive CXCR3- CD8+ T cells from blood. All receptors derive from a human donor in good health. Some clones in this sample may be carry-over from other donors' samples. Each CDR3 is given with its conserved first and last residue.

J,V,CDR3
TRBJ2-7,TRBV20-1,CSARDERGGLYEQYF
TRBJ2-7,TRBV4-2,CASSQESSYEQYF
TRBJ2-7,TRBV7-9,CASSLGQIDYEQYF
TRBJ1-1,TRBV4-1,CASSPGRGFVPEAFF
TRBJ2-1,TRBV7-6,CAARLIDNEQFF
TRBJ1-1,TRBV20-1,CSAGQFDTEAFF
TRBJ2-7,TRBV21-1,CASSKVECKKDIEQYF
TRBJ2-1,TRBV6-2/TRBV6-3,CASSYEGFAPQFF
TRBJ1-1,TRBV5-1,CASSLGTHTFF
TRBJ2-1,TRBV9,CASSVEDDPYNEQFF
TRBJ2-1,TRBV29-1,CSAWGLAGDDEQFF
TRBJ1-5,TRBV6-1,CASSVEWGRSNQPQHF
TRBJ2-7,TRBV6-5,CASSPGEASEQYF
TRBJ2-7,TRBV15,CATSTTRSVGTYEQYF
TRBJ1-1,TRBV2,CASRAGALTEAFF
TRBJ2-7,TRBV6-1,CASSPPAGLSYEQYF
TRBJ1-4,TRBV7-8,CASSPPDRDREKLFF
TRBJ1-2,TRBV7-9,CASSGLIRTRDYGYTF
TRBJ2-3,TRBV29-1,CSVEELEDTQYF
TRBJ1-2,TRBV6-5,CASSPGLRGSNGYTF